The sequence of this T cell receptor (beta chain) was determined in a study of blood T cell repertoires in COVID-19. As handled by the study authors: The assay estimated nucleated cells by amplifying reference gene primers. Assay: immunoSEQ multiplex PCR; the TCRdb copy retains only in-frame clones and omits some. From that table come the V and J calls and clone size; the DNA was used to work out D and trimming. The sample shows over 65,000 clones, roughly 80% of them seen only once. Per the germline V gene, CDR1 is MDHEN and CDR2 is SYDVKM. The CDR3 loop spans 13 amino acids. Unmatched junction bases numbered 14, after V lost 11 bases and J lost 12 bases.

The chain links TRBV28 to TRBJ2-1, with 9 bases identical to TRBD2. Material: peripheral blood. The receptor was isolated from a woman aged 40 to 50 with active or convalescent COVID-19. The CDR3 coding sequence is TGTGCCGCCGGGGGACTAGCCGGCGTATCGCAGTTCTTC. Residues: CAAGGLAGVSQFF.